These T cell receptor beta chains were read from a single sample in a study of response to subunit inactivated influenza vaccine. One entry per CDR3 protein, called by TCRdb with MiXCR from the RT-PCR reads. The sample shows just under 550,000 distinct CDR3 sequences, under 30% of them seen only once. This sample was shared with a second study, whose subject was T cells expressing NK-cell markers.

The source was CD4+ T cells sorted from PBMCs, collected about 12 days after vaccination. Every receptor here comes from a man between 45 and 60 years old who received an inactivated influenza vaccine. The CDR3 runs from the conserved cysteine through the conserved F or W. The order of the fields is V gene, J gene, D gene, clone size, CDR3 DNA, CDR3 protein. D genes are given only for firm matches. Rows give clone size only sometimes, using once, few, many, or a class for an expanded clone.

>TRBV4-3|TRBJ2-2|.|once
TGCGCCAGCAGCAACAGGGTGAGAAACACCGGGGAGCTGTTTTTT
CASSNRVRNTGELFF
>TRBV20-1|TRBJ2-1|.|few
TGCAGTGCTAGAGATTTCTTCCGTGAGCAGTTCTTC
CSARDFFREQFF
>TRBV5-1|TRBJ2-2|.|few
TGCGCCAGCACCCCGGACAGCAACACCGGGGAGCTGTTTTTT
CASTPDSNTGELFF
>TRBV3-1|TRBJ1-2|TRBD1|.
TGTACCAGCAGCCCCTGGGACAGGGCGGTGAACTATGGCTACACCTTC
CTSSPWDRAVNYGYTF
>TRBV7-2|TRBJ2-1|.|few
TGTGCCAGCAGCTACCAGACTAGGATGGGTGAGCAGTTCTTC
CASSYQTRMGEQFF
>TRBV6-5|TRBJ2-5|.|.
TGTGCCAGCAGTTACTCGAAGGGGGACGGGAGATTGGAGACCCAGTACTTC
CASSYSKGDGRLETQYF
>TRBV12-3/TRBV12-4|TRBJ2-7|.|.
TGTGCCAGCAGTTTGGCCGGGGGACTTTACTACGAGCAGTACTTC
CASSLAGGLYYEQYF
>TRBV7-2|TRBJ1-2|.|.
TGTGCCAGCAGCACCGCCGGAAGCGGAAAGCTAAGTGGCTACACCTTC
CASSTAGSGKLSGYTF
>TRBV6-5|TRBJ1-4|.|many
TGTGCCAGCAGTTACGGGCAGAGGTCGGCGAAAGGGGAAAAACTGTTTTTT
CASSYGQRSAKGEKLFF
>TRBV9|TRBJ1-3|.|.
TGTGCCAGCAGCGTTCTGGGCGGAAACACCATATATTTT
CASSVLGGNTIYF
>TRBV5-1|TRBJ1-5|TRBD1|.
TGCGCCAGCAGCAACCGACAGGGGGTCGGATTCAATCAGCCCCAGCATTTT
CASSNRQGVGFNQPQHF
>TRBV7-9|TRBJ2-7|.|few
TGTGCCAGCAGCTTCGGCGTAGGGATCCACGAGCAGTACTTC
CASSFGVGIHEQYF
>TRBV7-2|TRBJ1-4|TRBD1|.
TGTGCCAGCAGCTCACGGACAGGGCGTAATGAAAAACTGTTTTTT
CASSSRTGRNEKLFF
>TRBV29-1|TRBJ1-1|.|.
TGCAGCGTTGCGGAGGGAGTGAACACTGAAGCTTTCTTT
CSVAEGVNTEAFF
>TRBV30|TRBJ1-4|TRBD1|few
TGTGCCTGGAGAAGGACAGGGGGCCGTGAAAAACTGTTTTTT
CAWRRTGGREKLFF
>TRBV10-2|TRBJ2-1|TRBD2|.
TGCGCCAGCAGTGAGAGGGTAGCGGGGGGGGACAATGAGCAGTTCTTC
CASSERVAGGDNEQFF
>TRBV15|TRBJ2-4|.|.
TGTGCCACCAGCAGAGCTGGGACCCTAGCCAAAAACATTCAGTACTTC
CATSRAGTLAKNIQYF
>TRBV20-1|TRBJ1-5|TRBD1|.
TGCAGTGCTACCCGACAGGGCTTTTCCTTTCAGCCCCAGCATTTT
CSATRQGFSFQPQHF
>TRBV20-1|TRBJ2-3|.|many
TGCAGTGCCCTAGGAGGGACTAGCACAGATACGCAGTATTTT
CSALGGTSTDTQYF
>TRBV28|TRBJ2-7|TRBD2|few
TGTGCCAGCAGTTTATACGGACTAGCGGGAGTAGGGCAGTACTTC
CASSLYGLAGVGQYF
>TRBV5-5|TRBJ1-1|TRBD1|.
TGTGCCAGCAGCTTCACAGGGGGAGGCACTGAAGCTTTCTTT
CASSFTGGGTEAFF
>TRBV9|TRBJ2-1|TRBD2|once
TGTGCCAGCAGCGTAGGCCCTAGCGGGGGGCAGTTCTTC
CASSVGPSGGQFF
>TRBV28|TRBJ2-7|TRBD1|.
TGTGCCAGCAGTCAAGGGACAGTAACCGAGCAGTACTTC
CASSQGTVTEQYF
>TRBV20-1|TRBJ2-3|TRBD2|.
TGCAGTGCTAGAGTAGCGGGGGGCCGGAATACGCAGTATTTT
CSARVAGGRNTQYF
>TRBV20-1|TRBJ2-2|.|many
TGCAGTGCTACGAATCGGGGGGCGGGCGGGGAGCTGTTTTTT
CSATNRGAGGELFF
>TRBV6-5|TRBJ2-1|.|.
TGTGCCAGCAGTTTACAGGGCGATGAGCAGTTCTTC
CASSLQGDEQFF
>TRBV7-9|TRBJ2-7|TRBD1|.
TGTGCCAGCAGCTTAGCGGGGACAGGGAGAAGCCCCAACGAGCAGTACTTC
CASSLAGTGRSPNEQYF
>TRBV4-3|TRBJ2-7|TRBD1|few
TGCGCCAGCAGCCAAGGTCGACAGGGGGCTGGGCAGTACTTC
CASSQGRQGAGQYF
>TRBV18|TRBJ2-1|TRBD1|.
TGTGCCAGCTCACTCACGGACAGGGGCACTGAGCAGTTCTTC
CASSLTDRGTEQFF
>TRBV3-1|TRBJ1-1|TRBD1|.
TGTGCCAGCAGCAATGACAGGGCGCTAAGCACTGAAGCTTTCTTT
CASSNDRALSTEAFF
>TRBV5-1|TRBJ1-6|TRBD1|few
TGCGCCAGCAGCCACGGGACAGCCTCCTATAATTCACCCCTCCACTTT
CASSHGTASYNSPLHF
>TRBV7-3|TRBJ2-7|TRBD2|.
TGTGCCAGCAGCTTATTGTCTAGCGGACCCTACGAGCAGTACTTC
CASSLLSSGPYEQYF
>TRBV4-3|TRBJ2-7|.|many
TGCGCCAGCAGCCAAGGCCTCCCTAGTCCGGCGGCCCAACCCTACGAGCAGTACTTC
CASSQGLPSPAAQPYEQYF
>TRBV5-1|TRBJ2-3|TRBD2|.
TGCGCCAGCAGCTTGGTTGGGACTAGCGGAGATACGCAGTATTTT
CASSLVGTSGDTQYF
>TRBV10-3|TRBJ2-3|.|.
TGTGCCATCAGTGAAGGAGGGATAGATACGCAGTATTTT
CAISEGGIDTQYF
>TRBV20-1|TRBJ1-2|.|.
TGCAGTGCTAGAGAAAGTCAGTACGGACCTAACTATGGCTACACCTTC
CSARESQYGPNYGYTF
>TRBV20-1|TRBJ2-1|TRBD2|.
TGCAGTGCTAGTAGCGGGGGGCTCTACAATGAGCAGTTCTTC
CSASSGGLYNEQFF
>TRBV28|TRBJ2-2|TRBD1|many
TGTGCCAGCAGCCCCGCAAGGGACAGGAACACCGGGGAGCTGTTTTTT
CASSPARDRNTGELFF
>TRBV5-8|TRBJ1-6|.|many
TGTGCCAGCAGCTTGGAGCACGGGGAGGTAGATTCACCCCTCCACTTT
CASSLEHGEVDSPLHF
>TRBV7-2|TRBJ1-1|.|few
TGTGCCAGCAGCTTAGATGGGTTCACTGAAGCTTTCTTT
CASSLDGFTEAFF